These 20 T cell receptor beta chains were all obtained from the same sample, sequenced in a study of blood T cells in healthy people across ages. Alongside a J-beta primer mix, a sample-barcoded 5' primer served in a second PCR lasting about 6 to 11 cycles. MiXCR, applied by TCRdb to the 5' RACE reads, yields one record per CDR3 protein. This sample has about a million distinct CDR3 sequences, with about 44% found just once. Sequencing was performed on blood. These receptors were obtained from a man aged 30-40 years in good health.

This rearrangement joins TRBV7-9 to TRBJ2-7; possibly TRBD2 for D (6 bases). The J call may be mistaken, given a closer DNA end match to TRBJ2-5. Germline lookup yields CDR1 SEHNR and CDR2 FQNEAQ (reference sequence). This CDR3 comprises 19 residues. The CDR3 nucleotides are TGTGCCAGCAGCTTAGCCCCTTTCTTAGGAGCAGGGAGGATTGAGACCCAGTACTTC. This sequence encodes CASSLAPFLGAGRIETQYF.

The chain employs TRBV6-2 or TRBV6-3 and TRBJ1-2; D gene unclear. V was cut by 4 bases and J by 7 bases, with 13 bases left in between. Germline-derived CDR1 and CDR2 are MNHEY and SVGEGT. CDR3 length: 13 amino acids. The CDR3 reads CASSSAQHTGYTF. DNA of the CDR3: TGTGCCAGCAGTTCCGCCCAGCACACTGGCTACACCTTC.

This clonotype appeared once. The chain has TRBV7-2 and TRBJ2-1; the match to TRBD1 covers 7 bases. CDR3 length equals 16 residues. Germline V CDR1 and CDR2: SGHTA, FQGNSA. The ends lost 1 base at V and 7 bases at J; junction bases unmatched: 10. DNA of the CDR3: TGTGCCAGCAGCTTAGAAGGAAAGGGGGCTTGGAATGAGCAGTTCTTC. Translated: CASSLEGKGAWNEQFF.

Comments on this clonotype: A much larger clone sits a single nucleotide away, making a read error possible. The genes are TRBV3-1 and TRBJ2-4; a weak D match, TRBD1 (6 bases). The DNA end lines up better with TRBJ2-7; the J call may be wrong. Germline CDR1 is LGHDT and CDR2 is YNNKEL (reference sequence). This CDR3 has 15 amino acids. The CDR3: CANSRVQGSFNEQYF. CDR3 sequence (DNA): TGTGCCAACAGCCGAGTACAGGGTTCTTTCAACGAGCAGTACTTC.

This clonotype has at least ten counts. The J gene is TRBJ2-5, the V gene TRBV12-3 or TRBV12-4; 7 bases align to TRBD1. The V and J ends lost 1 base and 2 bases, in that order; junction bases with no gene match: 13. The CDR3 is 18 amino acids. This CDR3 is CASSLGWGTGAKQETQYF. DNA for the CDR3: TGTGCCAGCAGTTTAGGCTGGGGCACAGGGGCCAAGCAAGAGACCCAGTACTTC.

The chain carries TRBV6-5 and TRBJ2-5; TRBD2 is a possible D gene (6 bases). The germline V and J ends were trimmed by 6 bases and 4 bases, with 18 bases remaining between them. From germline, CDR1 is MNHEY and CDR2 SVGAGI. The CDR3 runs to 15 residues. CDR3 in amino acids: CASSSTVGGSETQYF. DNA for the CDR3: TGTGCCAGCAGCTCCACGGTCGGGGGATCAGAGACCCAGTACTTC.

The CDR3 DNA sequence: TGTGCCAGCAGTTGGGCCTATAATTCACCCCTCCACTTT. Its translation is CASSWAYNSPLHF. The genes are TRBV28 and TRBJ1-6; D gene unclear. The germline gives CDR1 MDHEN, CDR2 SYDVKM. Deletions cut 4 bases from V and 2 bases from J, with 3 bases between. This CDR3 is built from 13 residues.

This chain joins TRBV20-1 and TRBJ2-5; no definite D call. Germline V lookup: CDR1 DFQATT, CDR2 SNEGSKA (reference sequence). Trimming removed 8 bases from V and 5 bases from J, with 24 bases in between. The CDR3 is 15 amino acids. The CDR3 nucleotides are TGCAGTACCAAAAAGAAACGAAGGGTCGGGGAGACCCAGTACTTC. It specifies CSTKKKRRVGETQYF.

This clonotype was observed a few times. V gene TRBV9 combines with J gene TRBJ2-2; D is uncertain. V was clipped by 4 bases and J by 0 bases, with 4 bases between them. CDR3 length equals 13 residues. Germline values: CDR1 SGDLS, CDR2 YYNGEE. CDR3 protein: CASSRPNTGELFF. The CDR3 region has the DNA TGTGCCAGCAGCCGACCGAACACCGGGGAGCTGTTTTTT. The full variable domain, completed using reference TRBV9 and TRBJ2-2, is DSGVTQTPKHLITATGQRVTLRCSPRSGDLSVYWYQQSLDQGLQFLIQYYNGEERAKGNILERFSAQQFPDLHSELNLSSLELGDSALYFCASSRPNTGELFFGEGSRLTVL.

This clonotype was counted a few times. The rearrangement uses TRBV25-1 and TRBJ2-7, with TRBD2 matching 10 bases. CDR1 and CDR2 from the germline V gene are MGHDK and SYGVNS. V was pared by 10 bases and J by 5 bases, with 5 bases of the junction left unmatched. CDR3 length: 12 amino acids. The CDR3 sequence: CATWTSGHEQYF. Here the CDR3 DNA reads TGTGCCACCTGGACTAGCGGCCACGAGCAGTACTTC.

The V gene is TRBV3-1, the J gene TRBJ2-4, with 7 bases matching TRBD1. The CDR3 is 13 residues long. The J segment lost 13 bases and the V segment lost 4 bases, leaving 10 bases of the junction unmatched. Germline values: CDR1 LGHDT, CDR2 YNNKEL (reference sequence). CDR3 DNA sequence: TGTGCCAGCAGCCGCCCACAGGGGATTGAGCAGTACTTC. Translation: CASSRPQGIEQYF.

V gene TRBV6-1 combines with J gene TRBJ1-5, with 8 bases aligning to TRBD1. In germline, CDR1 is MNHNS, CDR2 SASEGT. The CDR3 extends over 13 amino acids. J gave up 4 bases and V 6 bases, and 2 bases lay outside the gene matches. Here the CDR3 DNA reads TGTGCCAGCAGGGGGGACAGGAATCAGCCCCAGCATTTT. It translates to CASRGDRNQPQHF.

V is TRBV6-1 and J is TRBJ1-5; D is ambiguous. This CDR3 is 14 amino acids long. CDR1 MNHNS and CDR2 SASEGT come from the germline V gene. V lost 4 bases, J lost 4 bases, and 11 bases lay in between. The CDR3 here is CASSVAVSNQPQHF. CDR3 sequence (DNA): TGTGCCAGCAGTGTGGCAGTAAGTAATCAGCCCCAGCATTTT.

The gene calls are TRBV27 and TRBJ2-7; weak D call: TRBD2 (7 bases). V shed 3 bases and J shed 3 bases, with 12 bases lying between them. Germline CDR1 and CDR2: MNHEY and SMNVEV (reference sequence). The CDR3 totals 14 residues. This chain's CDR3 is CASSFGGAYYEQYF. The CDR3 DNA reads TGTGCCAGCAGTTTTGGGGGGGCGTACTACGAGCAGTACTTC.

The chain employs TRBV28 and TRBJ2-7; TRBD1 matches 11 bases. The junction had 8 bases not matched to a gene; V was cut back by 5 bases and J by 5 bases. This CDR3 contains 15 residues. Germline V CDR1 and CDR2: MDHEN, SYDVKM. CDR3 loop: CASSTAGTGGNEQYF. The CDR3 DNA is TGTGCCAGCAGTACCGCCGGGACAGGGGGTAACGAGCAGTACTTC.

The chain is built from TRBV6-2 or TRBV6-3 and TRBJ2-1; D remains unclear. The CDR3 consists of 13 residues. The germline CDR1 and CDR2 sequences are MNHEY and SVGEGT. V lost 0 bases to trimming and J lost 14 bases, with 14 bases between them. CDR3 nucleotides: TGTGCCAGCAGTTACTCGGTAACAGCTACGGAGTTCTTC. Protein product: CASSYSVTATEFF.

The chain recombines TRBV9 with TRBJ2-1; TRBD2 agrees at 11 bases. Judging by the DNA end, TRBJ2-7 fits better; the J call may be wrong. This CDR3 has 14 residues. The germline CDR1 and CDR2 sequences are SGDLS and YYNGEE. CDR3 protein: CASSVGLAGGEQYF. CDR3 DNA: TGTGCCAGCAGCGTAGGTCTAGCGGGGGGTGAGCAGTACTTC.

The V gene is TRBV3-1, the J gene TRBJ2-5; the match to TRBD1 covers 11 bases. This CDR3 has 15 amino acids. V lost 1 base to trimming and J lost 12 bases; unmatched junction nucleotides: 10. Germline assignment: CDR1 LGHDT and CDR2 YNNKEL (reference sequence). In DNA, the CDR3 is TGTGCCAGCAGCCAAGGGGTGGACAGGGGGCTCGAAGAGTACTTC. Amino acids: CASSQGVDRGLEEYF.

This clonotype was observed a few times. In nucleotides, the CDR3 is TGCAGTGCTAGACCAGGGTTGGCTAATGAAAAACTGTTTTTT. Protein: CSARPGLANEKLFF. This rearrangement joins TRBV20-1 to TRBJ1-4; D possibly corresponds to TRBD1 (5 bases). Looked up from germline, CDR1 is DFQATT and CDR2 is SNEGSKA (reference sequence). The CDR3 is made up of 14 amino acids. With 2 bases removed from V and 3 bases from J, the gap between germline ends came to 10 bases.

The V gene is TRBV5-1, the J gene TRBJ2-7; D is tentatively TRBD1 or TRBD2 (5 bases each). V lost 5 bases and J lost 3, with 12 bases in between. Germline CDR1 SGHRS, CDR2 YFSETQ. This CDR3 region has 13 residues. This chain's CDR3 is CASRSPGRYEQYF. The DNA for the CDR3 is TGCGCCAGCAGATCGCCGGGACGCTACGAGCAGTACTTC.